Presented here are 27 T cell receptor beta chains from one specimen sequenced in a study of T cell responses to AZD1222 COVID-19 vaccine. TCRdb's copy holds only in-frame clones and misses some; the assay was immunoSEQ multiplex PCR. Of approximately 190,000 clones in the sample, more than 80% were seen once. Material: peripheral blood, obtained 28 days after the second dose of the MenACWY control vaccine. All receptors derive from an adult who received the MenACWY meningococcal vaccine as a control.

The rearrangement joins TRBV18 to TRBJ2-3; D possibly corresponds to TRBD1 (5 bases). Germline CDR1 and CDR2: KGHSH and LQKENI. The length of the CDR3 is 14 residues. Trimming shortened V by 0 bases and J by 2 bases, and 6 bases separated the two germline ends. CDR3 bases: TGTGCCAGCTCACCACCCAGGGCCACAGATACGCAGTATTTT. This codes for CASSPPRATDTQYF.

The chain carries TRBV19 and TRBJ1-4; a weak D match, TRBD1 (5 bases). Germline CDR1 LNHDA, CDR2 SQIVND (reference sequence). V was pared by 7 bases and J by 5 bases, with 14 bases between. This CDR3 spans 14 amino acids. This CDR3 is CASNQRQRNEKLFF. CDR3 DNA: TGTGCCAGTAATCAGAGACAGCGAAATGAAAAACTGTTTTTT.

The chain joins TRBV19 to TRBJ1-1, with a tentative D call TRBD1 (5 bases). Per germline, CDR1 LNHDA and CDR2 SQIVND (reference sequence). The ends were cut back, 1 base at V and 4 bases at J, with 13 bases in the middle. The CDR3 is 15 amino acids. CDR3 sequence (DNA): TGTGCCAGTAGTATAGGGGGGACCCGAAGCACTGAAGCTTTCTTT. Its translation is CASSIGGTRSTEAFF.

This clone has just one count. The chain couples TRBV27 to TRBJ2-7; D remains ambiguous. Looked up from germline, CDR1 is MNHEY and CDR2 is SMNVEV (reference sequence). The V end lost 3 bases, the J end lost 3 bases, and 9 bases lay between the germline ends. The CDR3 runs to 13 residues. The CDR3 DNA is TGTGCCAGCAGTTTCGGCAGCCTCTACGAGCAGTACTTC. As protein: CASSFGSLYEQYF.

V usage is TRBV9 and J usage is TRBJ1-3; possibly TRBD1 for D (6 bases). The ends were cut back, 3 bases at V and 0 bases at J, with 10 bases in the middle. The CDR3 runs 15 residues. Germline values: CDR1 SGDLS, CDR2 YYNGEE. DNA of the CDR3: TGTGCCAGCAGCGGGACAGCCGTCTCTGGAAACACCATATATTTT. This sequence encodes CASSGTAVSGNTIYF.

The CDR3 sequence: CASSLGGRGPETQYF. CDR3 in DNA: TGCGCCAGCAGCTTGGGAGGGAGGGGACCGGAGACCCAGTACTTC. The V call is TRBV5-1, the J call TRBJ2-5; 7 nucleotides align to TRBD2. V gave up 0 bases and J gave up 5 bases; unmatched junction bases: 7. Germline loops: CDR1 SGHRS, CDR2 YFSETQ. CDR3 length: 15 residues. Full variable domain (outside the CDR3, taken from reference TRBV5-1 and TRBJ2-5): KAGVTQTPRYLIKTRGQQVTLSCSPISGHRSVSWYQQTPGQGLQFLFEYFSETQRNKGNFPGRFSGRQFSNSRSEMNVSTLELGDSALYLCASSLGGRGPETQYFGPGTRLLVL.

This chain uses TRBV5-1 with TRBJ1-3; D is unresolved. The CDR3 totals 14 residues. Germline CDR1 and CDR2: SGHRS and YFSETQ. Trimming cost V 4 bases and J 0 bases, with 8 bases left between them. CDR3 nucleotides: TGCGCCAGCAGCGAGAGATTCTCTGGAAACACCATATATTTT. As protein: CASSERFSGNTIYF.

Regarding this clone: The same CDR3 also results from other DNA sequences found in this sample. The genes are TRBV29-1 and TRBJ1-1; D is unclear. The germline V gene has CDR1 SQVTM and CDR2 ANQGSEA. V was pared by 4 bases and J by 5 bases, with 11 bases between. CDR3 size: 12 residues. The CDR3 DNA sequence: TGCAGCGTTGGGTGGGGTGGAACTGAAGCTTTCTTT. Protein sequence: CSVGWGGTEAFF. Together with reference TRBV29-1 and TRBJ1-1, the CDR3 gives the full variable domain: SAVISQKPSRDICQRGTSLTIQCQVDSQVTMMFWYRQQPGQSLTLIATANQGSEATYESGFVIDKFPISRPNLTFSTLTVSNMSPEDSSIYLCSVGWGGTEAFFGQGTRLTVV.

The chain links TRBV3-1 (or the pseudogene TRBV3-2) to TRBJ1-4; TRBD1 agrees at 10 bases. Germline V gene lookup returns CDR1 LGHDT and CDR2 YNNKEL (reference sequence). The V segment lost 1 base and the J segment 10 bases; nucleotides outside the gene matches: 3. The CDR3 has 14 residues. The DNA for the CDR3 is TGTGCCAGCAGCCAAGTCCGGGACAGGGGAAAACTGTTTTTT. Protein product: CASSQVRDRGKLFF.

The chain carries TRBV27 and TRBJ2-1, with D tentatively TRBD2 (6 bases). This CDR3 spans 13 amino acids. The germline gives CDR1 MNHEY, CDR2 SMNVEV (reference sequence). V dropped 3 bases and J dropped 9 bases, with 12 bases sitting between them. This CDR3 is CASSFWGEPEQFF. In DNA form, the CDR3 reads TGTGCCAGCAGTTTCTGGGGGGAGCCTGAGCAGTTCTTC.

The chain carries TRBV13 and TRBJ1-1; the D is unclear. The V gene's germline CDR1 is PRHDT and CDR2 FYEKMQ (reference sequence). V lost 5 bases, J lost 1 base, and 8 bases lay in between. The CDR3 spans 13 residues. The CDR3 DNA reads as TGTGCCAGCAGCAGCGGATCGAACACTGAAGCTTTCTTT. Translation: CASSSGSNTEAFF. Based on the CDR3 plus reference TRBV13 and TRBJ1-1, the full variable domain is AAGVIQSPRHLIKEKRETATLKCYPIPRHDTVYWYQQGPGQDPQFLISFYEKMQSDKGSIPDRFSAQQFSDYHSELNMSSLELGDSALYFCASSSGSNTEAFFGQGTRLTVV.

The chain links TRBV7-9 to TRBJ1-4; 9 nucleotides line up with TRBD1. CDR3 length equals 13 residues. The V and J ends lost 8 bases and 5 bases, in that order; junction bases with no gene match: 3. Germline CDR1 is SEHNR and CDR2 is FQNEAQ (reference sequence). CDR3 loop: CASRGQGNEKLFF. CDR3 DNA: TGTGCCAGCCGGGGACAGGGAAATGAAAAACTGTTTTTT. The full variable domain, completed using reference TRBV7-9 and TRBJ1-4, is DTGVSQNPRHKITKRGQNVTFRCDPISEHNRLYWYRQTLGQGPEFLTYFQNEAQLEKSRLLSDRFSAERPKGSFSTLEIQRTEQGDSAMYLCASRGQGNEKLFFGSGTQLSVL.

J is TRBJ1-2 and V is TRBV11-3; 10 nucleotides agree with TRBD1. This CDR3 is built from 17 residues. Germline V gene sequence: CDR1 SGHNT, CDR2 YENEEA. V shed 3 bases, J shed 4 bases, and the junction held 11 bases outside the gene matches. The CDR3, as DNA: TGTGCCAGCAGCTTCCTAGTAGCGACAGGGGGCGGCTATGGCTACACCTTC. Translation gives CASSFLVATGGGYGYTF.

CDR3 in DNA: TGCGCCAGCAGCTTCCCCCGAGGGCAGGGTCTCTATGGCTACACCTTC. Protein sequence: CASSFPRGQGLYGYTF. The chain has TRBV5-1 and TRBJ1-2, with TRBD1 as a possible D gene (5 bases). V gave up 2 bases and J gave up 4 bases, with 18 bases separating them. This CDR3 contains 16 residues. Germline values: CDR1 SGHRS, CDR2 YFSETQ.

J is TRBJ1-2 and V is TRBV28, with D possibly being TRBD1 (6 bases). Trimming took off 3 bases at V and 7 bases at J, with 12 bases between the two ends. The CDR3 length is 13 residues. From germline, CDR1 is MDHEN and CDR2 SYDVKM. The CDR3 DNA is TGTGCCAGCAGTTTCCAAGGGGGTGGTGGCTACACCTTC. This translates into CASSFQGGGGYTF.

This clone was found once. The chain combines TRBV6-5 with TRBJ2-5; possible D gene TRBD2, 5 bases. V dropped 0 bases and J dropped 5 bases, with 13 bases sitting between them. Germline loops: CDR1 MNHEY, CDR2 SVGAGI. The CDR3 loop spans 15 amino acids. The CDR3 bases are TGTGCCAGCAGTTACTCGAGGGCGGACGGGGAGACCCAGTACTTC. It encodes CASSYSRADGETQYF.

J is TRBJ1-6 and V is TRBV7-3; D is unclear. V lost 5 bases to trimming and J lost 8 bases, with 13 bases between them. The germline gives CDR1 SGHTA, CDR2 FQGTGA. This CDR3 is built from 14 residues. The CDR3 DNA follows: TGTGCCAGCAGCCGTGAGGTTCTCGATTCACCCCTCCACTTT. Translated, it gives CASSREVLDSPLHF.

CDR3 in amino acids: CASSPGTLEAFF. DNA of the CDR3: TGTGCCAGCAGCCCCGGGACACTTGAAGCTTTCTTT. The chain couples TRBV5-6 to TRBJ1-1; D possibly corresponds to TRBD1 (6 bases). The CDR3 has 12 residues. CDR1 is SGHDT, CDR2 YYEEEE, per germline. V was trimmed by 4 bases and J by 7 bases, leaving 11 bases between them.

V gene TRBV6-6 combines with J gene TRBJ1-6; D unresolved. With 0 bases removed from V and 6 bases from J, the gap between germline ends came to 9 bases. Germline CDR1 reads MNHNY; CDR2 reads SVGAGI (reference sequence). The CDR3 runs to 15 residues. The CDR3 DNA sequence: TGTGCCAGCAGTTACTCGGGAGTTTTTAATTCACCCCTCCACTTT. Its translation: CASSYSGVFNSPLHF.

The rearrangement uses TRBV21-1 and TRBJ2-1; TRBD2 reflects the table's D call only, with no check against the DNA. TRBV21-1 is a pseudogene segment. The CDR3 totals 14 residues. The DNA for the CDR3 is TGTGCCAGCCTTTTGGAGGGATCCTACAATGAGCAGTTCTTC. Protein product: CASLLEGSYNEQFF.

This clone was seen a single time. V and J are TRBV6-2 or TRBV6-3 and TRBJ1-5; 7 positions match TRBD1. The germline CDR1 and CDR2 sequences are MNHEY and SVGEGT. This CDR3 is 14 amino acids long. Unmatched junction bases numbered 8, after V lost 6 bases and J lost 6 bases. CDR3 sequence: CASSTQQGFQPQHF. The CDR3 DNA reads TGTGCCAGCAGCACCCAACAGGGGTTTCAGCCCCAGCATTTT.

The chain recombines TRBV7-8 with TRBJ2-1, with no clear D. From germline, CDR1 is SGHVS and CDR2 FQNEAQ. The ends were cut back, 2 bases at V and 0 bases at J, with 8 bases in the middle. The CDR3 spans 15 residues. Here the CDR3 reads CASSLRVSSYNEQFF. Here the CDR3 DNA reads TGTGCCAGCAGCTTAAGGGTTAGCTCCTACAATGAGCAGTTCTTC.

A word on this clone: Different DNA sequences within this sample yield the same CDR3. The chain uses TRBV27 and TRBJ2-1; possibly TRBD2 for D (5 bases). V lost 2 bases and J 2 bases, leaving 7 bases between the germline ends. Germline loops: CDR1 MNHEY, CDR2 SMNVEV (reference sequence). This CDR3 contains 14 residues. The CDR3 loop reads CASSLARAYNEQFF. The CDR3 bases are TGTGCCAGCAGTTTAGCGAGGGCCTACAATGAGCAGTTCTTC.

This clone was detected only once. CDR3 loop: CASSFSGLATEAFF. The CDR3 region has the DNA TGTGCCAGCAGTTTTTCGGGATTGGCCACTGAAGCTTTCTTT. The chain has TRBV9 and TRBJ1-1; D gene uncertain. Per the germline V gene, CDR1 is SGDLS and CDR2 is YYNGEE. The CDR3 runs to 14 residues. Trimming removed 5 bases from V and 4 bases from J, with 15 bases in between.

The chain links TRBV6-5 to TRBJ2-7; D gene ambiguous. Per the germline V gene, CDR1 is MNHEY and CDR2 is SVGAGI. Trimming removed 6 bases from V and 0 bases from J, with 15 bases in between. The CDR3 length is 15 residues. CDR3 in DNA: TGTGCCAGCAGAGAGACTGCCACCCTCTCCTACGAGCAGTACTTC. Translation: CASRETATLSYEQYF.

This clone was observed a single time. The V call is TRBV19, the J call TRBJ2-1, with a weak D call TRBD1 (6 bases). With 8 bases removed from V and 4 bases from J, the gap between germline ends came to 9 bases. The CDR3 length is 12 residues. CDR1 and CDR2 (germline): LNHDA, SQIVND (reference sequence). The CDR3 DNA reads TGTGCCAGTGCAACAGGGTACAATGAGCAGTTCTTC. Amino acids: CASATGYNEQFF.

V gene TRBV5-1 combines with J gene TRBJ1-4; D unresolved. The CDR3 spans 11 residues. The germline CDR1 and CDR2 sequences are SGHRS and YFSETQ. V was shortened by 4 bases and J by 5 bases, with 3 bases between the two germline ends. The CDR3 DNA sequence: TGCGCCAGCAGCCAAAATGAAAAACTGTTTTTT. This translates into CASSQNEKLFF.